The entry that follows covers one T cell receptor beta chain sequence. The data were produced by immunoSEQ multiplex PCR, yet TCRdb's version contains in-frame clones alone and is incomplete. The sample consists of 20,000 to 30,000 clones, 60% to 85% of them appearing once. V was clipped by 5 bases and J by 1 base; unmatched bases: 6. The CDR3 has 15 amino acids. CDR1 is SGHTA, CDR2 FQGNSA, per germline. This specimen comes from a study of blood T cell repertoires in COVID-19. The rearrangement uses TRBV7-2 and TRBJ1-1; 8 nucleotides line up with TRBD1. What was sequenced was peripheral blood. The sequence derives from a man older than 75 with active or convalescent COVID-19. CDR3 in amino acids: CASSRDRHQNTEAFF. CDR3 nucleotides: TGTGCCAGCAGCCGGGACAGGCATCAGAACACTGAAGCTTTCTTT.